This T cell receptor beta chain appears in the sequencing data of a study of cytomegalovirus exposure and HLA in healthy donors. Study details: Findings of an earlier analysis included roughly 110 million unique TCR beta sequences from roughly 190 million T cells.

Study-level results: Per a later analysis, 18,000 or so TCR beta sequences showed association with HLA alleles at 0.05 false discovery rate. The study dropped some indistinguishable V segments, TRBV6-2 and TRBV6-3 among them. As immune exposure information, only CMV serostatus was available.

In the PCR, 60 Vbeta and 13 Jbeta primers were used. Assay used: immunoSEQ multiplex PCR; TCRdb lists only in-frame clones, some missing. The sample contains 140,000 to 150,000 clones, more than 75% of which appear only once. The CDR3 has 17 amino acids. CDR1 and CDR2 (germline): SGHRS, YFSETQ. The V gene end was trimmed by 2 bases and the J gene end by 6 bases; junction bases not matched to a gene: 8. Concerning this clone itself: Its antigen is currently unknown.

This TCR derives from a female donor in good health and CMV-seronegative. The sequenced sample was PBMCs. V gene TRBV5-1 combines with J gene TRBJ2-1; the match to TRBD2 covers 13 bases. This CDR3 is CASSLTGLAGITNEQFF. CDR3 nucleotides: TGCGCCAGCAGCTTAACGGGACTAGCGGGAATTACCAATGAGCAGTTCTTC.